Presented here are 20 T cell receptor beta chains from one specimen sequenced in a study of shared clonotypes between healthy human individuals. Here immunoSEQ multiplex PCR was the method, and the copy in TCRdb shows in-frame clones only, minus some. The table shows 2 million to 2.5 million clones, with 92% occurring only once. The sample taken for sequencing was naive CD4+ T cells from PBMCs. The subset is: CD45RA+ positively selected. The receptor set was obtained from a young man in good health. Some clones in this sample may be carry-over from other donors' samples.

This chain joins TRBV5-8 and TRBJ2-4, with TRBD1 matching 10 bases. With V trimmed by 0 bases and J by 8 bases, 8 bases remained unmatched. This CDR3 region has 16 residues. Germline CDR1 and CDR2: SGHTS and YDEGEE. CDR3 sequence (DNA): TGTGCCAGCAGCTTGGCCTATGGGACAGGGGTACACATTCAGTACTTC. It is translated as CASSLAYGTGVHIQYF.

This clone was counted a single time. The rearrangement links TRBV5-4 to TRBJ2-7; D is possibly TRBD2 (6 bases). The CDR3 runs 15 residues. Looked up from germline, CDR1 is SGHNT and CDR2 is YYREEE (reference sequence). Trimming stripped 0 bases from V and 5 bases from J, with 15 bases between. The CDR3 DNA sequence: TGTGCCAGCAGCTTGGTGCCGGAGACGGGGGACGAGCAGTACTTC. It specifies CASSLVPETGDEQYF.

The chain has TRBV28 and TRBJ1-2; D is undetermined. Germline V gene lookup returns CDR1 MDHEN and CDR2 SYDVKM. V lost 10 bases and J lost 2, with 11 bases in between. This CDR3 comprises 12 residues. The DNA of the CDR3 is TGTGCCACCGTCATTGAAAACTATGGCTACACCTTC. It translates to CATVIENYGYTF.

This rearrangement joins TRBV9 to TRBJ1-5, with D possibly TRBD1 on 6 matching bases. This CDR3 has 14 amino acids. Trimming removed 4 bases from V and 2 bases from J, with 10 bases in between. Germline loops: CDR1 SGDLS, CDR2 YYNGEE. The CDR3: CASSTDSGNQPQHF. DNA for the CDR3: TGTGCCAGCAGCACGGACAGCGGCAATCAGCCCCAGCATTTT.

This sequence joins TRBV11-1 and TRBJ1-1; D is uncertain. Trimming removed 5 bases at V and 11 bases at J, with 18 bases between. Germline CDR1 SGHAT, CDR2 FQDESV (reference sequence). This CDR3 has 13 residues. The DNA of the CDR3 is TGTGCCAGCAGCAATTCAAGGGCGGATACGGCTTTCTTT. Translation: CASSNSRADTAFF.

This clone came up once. The chain has TRBV7-3 and TRBJ2-3; D possibly corresponds to TRBD2 (6 bases). CDR1 and CDR2 from the germline V gene are SGHTA and FQGTGA. CDR3 length equals 15 residues. Trimming pared 0 bases from V and 4 bases from J, leaving 11 bases between. CDR3 DNA: TGTGCCAGCAGCTTAACCCCTTCGGGAGCAGATACGCAGTATTTT. Protein sequence: CASSLTPSGADTQYF.

About this clone: The sample holds other DNA sequences that translate to the same CDR3. The chain is built from TRBV27 and TRBJ1-4, with TRBD1 matching over 10 bases. In germline, CDR1 is MNHEY, CDR2 SMNVEV (reference sequence). The CDR3 extends over 13 amino acids. V shed 3 bases, J shed 11 bases, and the junction held 3 bases outside the gene matches. The CDR3 here is CASSFRDRGKLFF. In DNA form, the CDR3 reads TGTGCCAGCAGTTTCCGGGACAGGGGCAAACTGTTTTTT. Variable domain in full (rest from reference TRBV27 and TRBJ1-4): EAQVTQNPRYLITVTGKKLTVTCSQNMNHEYMSWYRQDPGLGLRQIYYSMNVEVTDKGDVPEGYKVSRKEKRNFPLILESPSPNQTSLYFCASSFRDRGKLFFGSGTQLSVL.

The rearrangement joins TRBV5-4 to TRBJ2-7; no firm D call. Germline assignment: CDR1 SGHNT and CDR2 YYREEE (reference sequence). Trimming shortened V by 1 base and J by 4 bases, and 9 bases separated the two germline ends. This CDR3 is 13 amino acids long. The CDR3 coding sequence is TGTGCCAGCAGCTTGCGGAACGCGTACGAGCAGTACTTC. It yields the protein CASSLRNAYEQYF. The variable domain in full, with the rest retrieved from reference TRBV5-4 and TRBJ2-7, is ETGVTQSPTHLIKTRGQQVTLRCSSQSGHNTVSWYQQALGQGPQFIFQYYREEENGRGNFPPRFSGLQFPNYSSELNVNALELDDSALYLCASSLRNAYEQYFGPGTRLTVT.

This chain links TRBV7-6 with TRBJ2-2; D unclear. The ends were cut back, 8 bases at V and 4 bases at J, with 5 bases in the middle. The germline V gene encodes CDR1 SGHVS and CDR2 FNYEAQ. This CDR3 is built from 11 residues. CDR3 nucleotides: TGTGCCAGCGGGTTCACCGGGGAGCTGTTTTTT. This gives the protein CASGFTGELFF.

The CDR3 sequence: CASSTGRTSGGYTF. For the CDR3, the DNA is TGTGCCAGCAGCACGGGACGGACTTCAGGTGGCTACACCTTC. The V gene is TRBV11-2, the J gene TRBJ1-2, with D maybe TRBD1 (5 bases). The germline gives CDR1 SGHAT, CDR2 FQNNGV. This CDR3 comprises 14 residues. V was shortened by 5 bases and J by 7 bases, with 17 bases between the two germline ends.

This chain connects TRBV5-4 to TRBJ1-1; 7 nucleotides line up with TRBD1. Germline-derived CDR1 and CDR2 are SGHNT and YYREEE (reference sequence). CDR3 length: 16 residues. The junction had 9 bases not matched to a gene; V was cut back by 3 bases and J by 1 base. The CDR3 DNA follows: TGTGCCAGCAGCTCCGACAGGGTGAGGCCGAACACTGAAGCTTTCTTT. Protein: CASSSDRVRPNTEAFF.

Turning to this clone: Additional DNA sequences in this sample encode the identical CDR3. This rearrangement joins TRBV2 to TRBJ1-1; D is unclear. The V gene lost 3 bases and the J gene lost 0 bases, with 5 bases spanning the gap. The length of the CDR3 is 13 residues. Germline loops: CDR1 SNHLY, CDR2 FYNNEI. CDR3 DNA sequence: TGTGCCAGCAGTGAGGAAATGAACACTGAAGCTTTCTTT. Translation: CASSEEMNTEAFF.

The chain is built from TRBV11-2 and TRBJ2-3, with 7 bases aligning to TRBD2. The germline V gene encodes CDR1 SGHAT and CDR2 FQNNGV. The CDR3 is 18 residues long. V gave up 3 bases and J gave up 1 base; unmatched junction bases: 13. The CDR3 DNA follows: TGTGCCAGCAGCTTCCCCGTGCGGGCGGGAGTGGGCACAGATACGCAGTATTTT. It specifies CASSFPVRAGVGTDTQYF.

The chain has TRBV15 and TRBJ2-7, with 7 bases lining up with TRBD1. This CDR3 is built from 16 residues. CDR1 and CDR2 (germline): LNHNV, YYDKDF (reference sequence). The V and J ends lost 0 bases and 2 bases, in that order; junction bases with no gene match: 7. The CDR3 DNA sequence: TGTGCCACCAGCAGAGATGATTGGCAGGGGGCCTACGAGCAGTACTTC. This gives the protein CATSRDDWQGAYEQYF.

The rearrangement links TRBV14 to TRBJ2-1, with unresolved D. V gave up 0 bases and J gave up 5 bases, with 14 bases separating them. The CDR3 is 16 residues long. Germline V gene data show CDR1 as SGHDN and CDR2 as FVKESK. The CDR3 sequence: CASSQESPLRNNEQFF. CDR3 in DNA: TGTGCCAGCAGCCAAGAATCGCCCCTAAGGAACAATGAGCAGTTCTTC.

The V gene is TRBV7-6, the J gene TRBJ2-7; 7 bases are shared with TRBD2. The CDR3 is made up of 15 amino acids. Per the germline V gene, CDR1 is SGHVS and CDR2 is FNYEAQ. The V and J ends lost 2 bases and 2 bases, in that order; junction bases with no gene match: 6. The CDR3 DNA reads TGTGCCAGCAGCTTAAAACGGGAGGTTCCCTACGAGCAGTACTTC. Amino acid sequence: CASSLKREVPYEQYF. The full variable domain, in which reference TRBV7-6 and TRBJ2-7 provide the parts outside the CDR3, is GAGVSQSPRYKVTKRGQDVALRCDPISGHVSLYWYRQALGQGPEFLTYFNYEAQQDKSGLPNDRFSAERPEGSISTLTIQRTEQRDSAMYRCASSLKREVPYEQYFGPGTRLTVT.

The V gene is TRBV9, the J gene TRBJ2-7; possibly TRBD1 for D (6 bases). Germline V gene lookup returns CDR1 SGDLS and CDR2 YYNGEE. The CDR3 consists of 14 residues. The V end was cut by 5 bases, the J end by 4 bases, with 16 bases between. The CDR3 sequence is CASSPDGTSYEQYF. The CDR3 coding sequence is TGTGCCAGCAGTCCGGACGGGACATCGTACGAGCAGTACTTC.

Notes on this clone: The sample contains more than one DNA sequence encoding this CDR3. The genes are TRBV9 and TRBJ1-1; a weak D match, TRBD1 (5 bases). CDR3 length: 15 amino acids. Germline loops: CDR1 SGDLS, CDR2 YYNGEE. V was pared by 0 bases and J by 1 base, with 10 bases between. This chain's CDR3 is CASSVGQGANTEAFF. The CDR3 coding sequence is TGTGCCAGCAGCGTAGGGCAGGGAGCGAACACTGAAGCTTTCTTT.

This sequence joins TRBV6-1 and TRBJ1-2; D is possibly TRBD1 (5 bases). Trimming took off 8 bases at V and 6 bases at J, with 16 bases between the two ends. Germline V gene sequence: CDR1 MNHNS, CDR2 SASEGT. The CDR3 is 13 residues long. CDR3 in DNA: TGTGCCAGCCATACCCAGGGATTACATGGCTACACCTTC. This gives the protein CASHTQGLHGYTF.

The chain combines TRBV5-1 with TRBJ2-5; D remains ambiguous. CDR1 and CDR2 (germline): SGHRS, YFSETQ. V lost 5 bases and J 0 bases, leaving 11 bases between the germline ends. The CDR3 runs 14 residues. CDR3 DNA sequence: TGCGCCAGCAGATTGTTTTCGTACCAAGAGACCCAGTACTTC. It yields the protein CASRLFSYQETQYF.